The source of this T cell receptor (beta chain) is a study of cytomegalovirus exposure and HLA in healthy donors. The CDR3 covers 11 residues. Germline CDR1 and CDR2: SGHDT and YYEEEE. Trimming took 0 bases from V and 11 from J, leaving 8 bases between them. The donors were healthy bone marrow donors. PCR employed 60 Vbeta and 13 Jbeta primers. Clones were sequenced by immunoSEQ multiplex PCR, and TCRdb holds only the in-frame ones, with some missing. The data contain approximately 160,000 clones, more than 60% of them seen just once; the ten biggest clones take up around 4.7%. The TCR sequence derives from a male donor in good health and CMV-seronegative. This sequence joins TRBV5-6 and TRBJ1-2; D is ambiguous. Sequencing was done on a sample of PBMCs. CDR3 sequence (DNA): TGTGCCAGCAGCTTGGAGGCGGCTTACACCTTC. Translating it yields CASSLEAAYTF.